The 30 T cell receptor beta chains in this list originate from one sample, sequenced in a study of OX40 agonist ivuxolimab in advanced cancers. Assay used: immunoSEQ multiplex PCR; TCRdb lists only in-frame clones, some missing. The sample yields 50,000 to 65,000 clones, 75% to 90% seen once. Source: CD4+ or CD8+ T cells sorted from blood, taken in a trial of the OX40 agonist ivuxolimab. These receptors originate from an adult with an advanced solid tumor such as melanoma, head and neck, liver or kidney cancer.

The chain is built from TRBV7-8 and TRBJ2-5, with D possibly called TRBD1 or TRBD2 (6 bases each). Germline CDR1 and CDR2: SGHVS and FQNEAQ. V was shortened by 10 bases and J by 5 bases, with 17 bases between the two germline ends. The CDR3 has 13 residues. CDR3 sequence (DNA): TGTGCCACCAAAAGGGGGGATTTGGAGACCCAGTACTTC. Translation: CATKRGDLETQYF.

The chain joins TRBV11-2 to TRBJ2-1, with D possibly TRBD2 on 6 matching bases. Germline V CDR1 and CDR2: SGHAT, FQNNGV. V was pared by 3 bases and J by 5 bases, with 14 bases between. This CDR3 is 15 amino acids long. The CDR3 here is CASSFTTSTDNEQFF. The CDR3 coding sequence is TGTGCCAGCAGCTTCACAACTAGCACCGACAATGAGCAGTTCTTC.

V gene TRBV7-3 combines with J gene TRBJ1-1, with a weak D call TRBD1 (5 bases). Trimming removed 4 bases at V and 0 bases at J, with 18 bases between. The V gene's germline CDR1 is SGHTA and CDR2 FQGTGA. The CDR3 is 17 amino acids. The CDR3 loop is CASSSIPPGRLNTEAFF. The CDR3 region has the DNA TGTGCCAGCAGCTCAATACCCCCAGGGAGGTTGAACACTGAAGCTTTCTTT.

The chain recombines TRBV7-9 with TRBJ2-2, with D uncertain. Per germline, CDR1 SEHNR and CDR2 FQNEAQ (reference sequence). The CDR3 consists of 17 residues. Deletions cut 5 bases from V and 6 bases from J, with 22 bases between. The CDR3 nucleotides are TGTGCCAGCAGCCGCCAAGGCTTTTCAGGTTCACCCGGGGAGCTGTTTTTT. This translates into CASSRQGFSGSPGELFF.

The genes are TRBV2 and TRBJ2-5; D call uncertain. With 5 bases removed from V and 1 base from J, the gap between germline ends came to 14 bases. This CDR3 has 15 residues. Germline values: CDR1 SNHLY, CDR2 FYNNEI. CDR3 sequence reads: CASSPRGTIQETQYF. In DNA, the CDR3 is TGTGCCAGCAGTCCTCGTGGTACGATCCAAGAGACCCAGTACTTC.

This clone has only one observation. This sequence joins TRBV27 and TRBJ2-7; D might be TRBD1 or TRBD2, each matching 5 bases. The CDR3 covers 16 residues. Germline CDR1 reads MNHEY; CDR2 reads SMNVEV (reference sequence). The V and J ends lost 3 bases and 6 bases respectively, with 21 bases between them. In nucleotides, the CDR3 is TGTGCCAGCAGTTTCTCATCCGGGGACCTCTATGGCGAGCAGTACTTC. It is translated as CASSFSSGDLYGEQYF.

The rearrangement joins TRBV5-5 to TRBJ2-5; tentative D call: TRBD1 (5 bases). Germline-derived CDR1 and CDR2 are SGHKS and YYEKEE (reference sequence). Deletions cut 7 bases from V and 0 bases from J, with 10 bases between. The CDR3 spans 13 residues. Here the CDR3 DNA reads TGTGCCAGCGGGGCGGTAGACCAAGAGACCCAGTACTTC. This gives the protein CASGAVDQETQYF.

The genes are TRBV27 and TRBJ2-2, with D hard to call. The CDR3 is 14 amino acids. Germline values: CDR1 MNHEY, CDR2 SMNVEV (reference sequence). V was cut by 1 base and J by 4 bases, with 7 bases left in between. This chain's CDR3 is CASSLLGGTGELFF. CDR3 DNA: TGTGCCAGCAGTTTATTGGGCGGCACCGGGGAGCTGTTTTTT.

The rearrangement uses TRBV4-3 and TRBJ2-5; 7 bases are a match to TRBD2. CDR3 size: 18 residues. J lost 5 bases, V lost 0 bases, and 15 bases had no gene match. Germline V lookup: CDR1 LGHNA, CDR2 YSLEER. The CDR3: CASSQDMAGARTGETQYF. The CDR3 region has the DNA TGCGCCAGCAGCCAAGATATGGCGGGAGCACGCACGGGGGAGACCCAGTACTTC.

The V and J genes are TRBV4-3 and TRBJ2-1; 11 bases match TRBD2. There are 21 residues in the CDR3. J gave up 3 bases and V 3 bases, and 19 bases lay outside the gene matches. Germline assignment: CDR1 LGHNA and CDR2 YSLEER. The CDR3 coding sequence is TGCGCCAGCAGCCATAAAAGTCTAGCGGGAGGCACGTTCGTCCGCTACAATGAGCAGTTCTTC. Its translation is CASSHKSLAGGTFVRYNEQFF.

The chain joins TRBV4-1 to TRBJ2-2; a weak D match, TRBD2 (6 bases). V was shortened by 3 bases and J by 4 bases, with 12 bases between the two germline ends. The CDR3 is 15 amino acids. Germline assignment: CDR1 MGHRA and CDR2 YSYEKL. CDR3 in amino acids: CASSQFGEATGELFF. The CDR3 nucleotides are TGCGCCAGCAGCCAGTTTGGGGAGGCCACCGGGGAGCTGTTTTTT.

This rearrangement joins TRBV15 to TRBJ2-1; 8 bases are shared with TRBD2. This CDR3 is built from 16 residues. Germline trimming cut 0 bases from V and 4 bases from J; bases unmatched to any gene: 5. Germline CDR1 is LNHNV and CDR2 is YYDKDF (reference sequence). In DNA, the CDR3 is TGTGCCACCAGCAGAGAGGGGACTAGGAGTTACAATGAGCAGTTCTTC. Protein: CATSREGTRSYNEQFF.

This clone occurred once. V and J are TRBV6-1 and TRBJ1-6; D is unresolved. Deletions cut 3 bases from V and 0 bases from J, with 12 bases between. Germline V gives CDR1 MNHNS, CDR2 SASEGT. CDR3 length: 17 residues. In DNA form, the CDR3 reads TGTGCCAGCAGTGAGCTGGGCGGAGGCTCCTATAATTCACCCCTCCACTTT. Its protein product is CASSELGGGSYNSPLHF.

V usage is TRBV7-3 and J usage is TRBJ1-2, with D maybe TRBD1 (6 bases). The CDR3 sequence is 14 residues long. The germline CDR1 and CDR2 sequences are SGHTA and FQGTGA. V shed 5 bases and J shed 3 bases, with 13 bases lying between them. The CDR3 sequence: CASSPTGADYGYTF. In DNA form, the CDR3 reads TGTGCCAGCAGCCCTACGGGGGCGGACTATGGCTACACCTTC.

This clone was seen a single time. The chain joins TRBV11-3 to TRBJ2-5; possible D gene TRBD2, 5 bases. CDR3 length: 14 residues. Germline V lookup: CDR1 SGHNT, CDR2 YENEEA. The V gene lost 3 bases and the J gene lost 2 bases, with 10 bases spanning the gap. CDR3 nucleotide sequence: TGTGCCAGCAGCTTCCCTCCGGGGCAAGAGACCCAGTACTTC. Translating it yields CASSFPPGQETQYF. Together with reference TRBV11-3 and TRBJ2-5, the CDR3 gives the full variable domain: EAGVVQSPRYKIIEKKQPVAFWCNPISGHNTLYWYLQNLGQGPELLIRYENEEAVDDSQLPKDRFSAERLKGVDSTLKIQPAELGDSAVYLCASSFPPGQETQYFGPGTRLLVL.

This chain links TRBV5-5 with TRBJ2-2; the match to TRBD2 covers 7 bases. There are 19 residues in the CDR3. The V gene's germline CDR1 is SGHKS and CDR2 YYEKEE (reference sequence). V shed 1 base, J shed 5 bases, and the junction held 17 bases outside the gene matches. Here the CDR3 reads CASSLRGELGAGETGELFF. The CDR3, as DNA: TGTGCCAGCAGCTTGAGGGGTGAACTAGGTGCGGGAGAGACCGGGGAGCTGTTTTTT.

V and J are TRBV6-1 and TRBJ1-2, with 7 positions matching TRBD1. The J segment lost 8 bases and the V segment lost 3 bases, leaving 9 bases of the junction unmatched. This CDR3 is built from 14 residues. Germline CDR1 is MNHNS and CDR2 is SASEGT. The CDR3 loop reads CASSEGEGAEGYTF. CDR3 DNA: TGTGCCAGCAGTGAGGGGGAGGGGGCTGAGGGCTACACCTTC.

The chain has TRBV7-2 and TRBJ2-5, with unresolved D. The germline gives CDR1 SGHTA, CDR2 FQGNSA. CDR3 length: 12 amino acids. The germline V and J ends were trimmed by 0 bases and 5 bases, with 4 bases remaining between them. The CDR3 DNA follows: TGTGCCAGCAGCTTAGCAGGCGAGACCCAGTACTTC. It specifies CASSLAGETQYF. The full variable domain, in which reference TRBV7-2 and TRBJ2-5 provide the parts outside the CDR3, is GAGVSQSPSNKVTEKGKDVELRCDPISGHTALYWYRQSLGQGLEFLIYFQGNSAPDKSGLPSDRFSAERTGGSVSTLTIQRTQQEDSAVYLCASSLAGETQYFGPGTRLLVL.

The sample holds a few counts of this clone. The chain recombines TRBV30 with TRBJ1-5, with a weak D call TRBD1 (5 bases). CDR1 is GTSNPN and CDR2 is SVGIG in the germline V gene (reference sequence). There are 14 residues in the CDR3. V was shortened by 0 bases and J by 3 bases, with 9 bases between the two germline ends. Here the CDR3 reads CAWSVGQYNQPQHF. As DNA, the CDR3 is TGTGCCTGGAGTGTGGGGCAGTACAATCAGCCCCAGCATTTT. Complete variable domain (other parts from reference TRBV30 and TRBJ1-5): SQTIHQWPATLVQPVGSPLSLECTVEGTSNPNLYWYRQAAGRGLQLLFYSVGIGQISSEVPQNLSASRPQDRQFILSSKKLLLSDSGFYLCAWSVGQYNQPQHFGDGTRLSIL.

The V gene is TRBV11-2, the J gene TRBJ2-2; 13 positions match TRBD2. Germline V gene sequence: CDR1 SGHAT, CDR2 FQNNGV. Trimming cost V 5 bases and J 3 bases; bases outside gene matches: 6. The CDR3 totals 17 residues. The CDR3, as DNA: TGTGCCAGCAGCCCCGGACTAGCGGGAGCTCACACCGGGGAGCTGTTTTTT. It specifies CASSPGLAGAHTGELFF.

This rearrangement joins TRBV9 to TRBJ2-7; 8 bases map to TRBD2. J gave up 1 base and V 4 bases, and 4 bases lay outside the gene matches. Germline V gives CDR1 SGDLS, CDR2 YYNGEE. There are 14 residues in the CDR3. The CDR3, as DNA: TGTGCCAGCAGCCCGACTAGCGCTTCCTACGAGCAGTACTTC. It is translated as CASSPTSASYEQYF.

The chain joins TRBV7-9 to TRBJ1-1, with 8 bases lining up with TRBD1. Trimming removed 5 bases from V and 1 base from J; junction bases left unmatched: 9. The CDR3 consists of 16 residues. Germline V lookup: CDR1 SEHNR, CDR2 FQNEAQ (reference sequence). The chain's CDR3 is CASSGPRTGRNTEAFF. DNA of the CDR3: TGTGCCAGCAGCGGACCCCGGACAGGGCGGAACACTGAAGCTTTCTTT.

V is TRBV7-9 and J is TRBJ1-1; D not resolved. Germline CDR1 SEHNR, CDR2 FQNEAQ (reference sequence). Between the trimmed V and J ends, which lost 6 bases and 0 bases, there was a span of 14 bases. CDR3 length: 15 residues. CDR3 sequence reads: CASRFPQGMNTEAFF. DNA for the CDR3: TGTGCCAGCAGATTCCCCCAAGGGATGAACACTGAAGCTTTCTTT.

This clone was counted between two and nine times. Other DNA sequences within the sample encode an identical CDR3. V usage is TRBV5-4 and J usage is TRBJ2-7; 11 nucleotides match TRBD2. V lost 4 bases, J lost 5 bases, and 5 bases stayed unmatched. CDR3 length: 14 amino acids. CDR1 is SGHNT and CDR2 is YYREEE in the germline V gene (reference sequence). This CDR3 reads CASSPEGLADEQYF. CDR3 DNA: TGTGCCAGCAGCCCGGAGGGACTAGCGGACGAGCAGTACTTC.

The CDR3 protein is CASSIMADSNQPQHF. The DNA of the CDR3 is TGTGCCAGTAGTATAATGGCAGATAGCAATCAGCCCCAGCATTTT. V usage is TRBV19 and J usage is TRBJ1-5; D unresolved. The CDR3 has 15 amino acids. Trimming left V 2 bases short and J 0 bases short, with 8 bases between. Germline loops: CDR1 LNHDA, CDR2 SQIVND (reference sequence).

This clone showed up just a few times. The chain recombines TRBV7-9 with TRBJ2-3; no reliable D call. The V end lost 2 bases, the J end lost 8 bases, and 11 bases lay between the germline ends. The germline CDR1 and CDR2 sequences are SEHNR and FQNEAQ (reference sequence). The CDR3 loop spans 13 amino acids. The CDR3 DNA reads as TGTGCCAGCAGCTTACTGAACTTTCGTACGCAGTATTTT. It encodes CASSLLNFRTQYF.

The chain employs TRBV27 and TRBJ2-5, with TRBD2 identical over 8 bases. Unmatched junction bases numbered 4, after V lost 3 bases and J lost 4 bases. This CDR3 region has 14 residues. The germline CDR1 and CDR2 sequences are MNHEY and SMNVEV (reference sequence). CDR3 nucleotides: TGTGCCAGCAGTTTGTGGCGGGGGGTAGAGACCCAGTACTTC. Translating it yields CASSLWRGVETQYF.

V usage is TRBV27 and J usage is TRBJ2-1; TRBD1 might be the D (6 bases). Germline V gene sequence: CDR1 MNHEY, CDR2 SMNVEV (reference sequence). The CDR3 runs 13 residues. The germline V and J ends were trimmed by 5 bases and 3 bases, with 8 bases remaining between them. The CDR3 loop is CASSPDSYNEQFF. CDR3 DNA: TGTGCCAGCAGTCCGGACAGCTACAATGAGCAGTTCTTC.

This clone was seen once. CDR3 region: CASSKTGNEQYF. CDR3 nucleotides: TGTGCCAGCAGCAAGACAGGAAACGAGCAGTACTTC. This rearrangement joins TRBV7-3 to TRBJ2-7, with D maybe TRBD1 (6 bases). The CDR3 covers 12 residues. Germline CDR1 is SGHTA and CDR2 is FQGTGA. Trimming pared 5 bases from V and 5 bases from J, leaving 10 bases between.

This chain joins TRBV7-2 and TRBJ2-3; D not certain. Germline loops: CDR1 SGHTA, CDR2 FQGNSA. Between the trimmed V and J ends, which lost 6 bases and 6 bases, there was a span of 10 bases. The CDR3 has 12 residues. CDR3 amino acids: CASRSPSDTQYF. The CDR3 bases are TGTGCCAGCAGGTCACCAAGTGATACGCAGTATTTT.